This T cell receptor beta chain was obtained from a study of T cells after yellow fever vaccination. The V and J ends lost 2 bases and 7 bases, in that order; junction bases with no gene match: 11. This CDR3 has 17 amino acids. Germline V gene lookup returns CDR1 MNHEY and CDR2 SVGAGI. MiXCR, run by TCRdb on the 5' RACE reads, gives a single entry per CDR3 protein. The sample consists of some 220,000 distinct CDR3 sequences, roughly 3.3% of them appearing once. This clonotype was seen a handful of times. This receptor was taken from a man aged 18 to 30 who received the YFV17D yellow fever vaccine. This chain joins TRBV6-5 and TRBJ2-2, with 9 bases aligning to TRBD2. The input for sequencing was CD4+ T cells sorted from PBMCs, taken 10 days after the yellow fever booster vaccination. The CDR3 reads CASSYQAGGVEIGELFF. In DNA form, the CDR3 reads TGTGCCAGCAGTTACCAAGCGGGGGGAGTAGAAATCGGGGAGCTGTTTTTT.